This TCR beta chain was identified during a study of shared clonotypes between healthy human individuals. Division of CD4+ cells produced a CD45RA+ naive subset and a CD45RA-negative memory subset. The CDR3 loop spans 15 amino acids. V lost 0 bases and J 10 bases, leaving 16 bases between the germline ends. Germline V lookup: CDR1 MNHNS, CDR2 SASEGT. Repertoires were generated with immunoSEQ multiplex PCR, while TCRdb's copy carries only in-frame clones and drops some. The sample lists over 850,000 clones, around 78% seen once, with around 0.6% in the top ten. About this clone: The antigen is unknown.

General observations from the study: Estimated richness values were generally larger in naive subsets than in memory subsets.

This rearrangement joins TRBV6-1 to TRBJ2-1; no clear D gene. The clonotype comes from a man aged 18 to 29 in good health. Some clones in this sample may be carry-over from other donors' samples. The sample comprised memory CD4+ T cells from PBMCs. Stated subset: CD45RA-negative fraction. CDR3 residues: CASSEAGAIGSEQFF. In DNA form, the CDR3 reads TGTGCCAGCAGTGAAGCGGGCGCTATTGGTTCGGAGCAGTTCTTC.